The rows below give T cell receptor beta chains drawn from one sample of a study of cytomegalovirus exposure and HLA in healthy donors. The method was immunoSEQ multiplex PCR; TCRdb's version includes in-frame clones alone and lacks a portion of them. The sample carries roughly 170,000 clones, roughly 78% recorded once. Sample: PBMCs. The receptors were sampled from a boy aged 10-17 years in good health and CMV-seronegative. The conserved cysteine and the conserved F or W are not part of the CDR3 here.

TRBJ1-2,TRBV5-1,ASSLRTASDGYT
TRBJ2-7,TRBV6-1,ASSERGEPPYEQY
TRBJ2-7,TRBV11-2,ASSFGRGGEQY
TRBJ2-7,TRBV5-1,ASSLGSAGYEQY
TRBJ2-7,TRBV2,ASNPGGQY
TRBJ1-4,TRBV7-9,ASSLLRDRVNEKLF
TRBJ1-4,TRBV21-1,ASSISGSGLWNEKLF
TRBJ2-3,TRBV10-1,ASSESRLAGATDTQY
TRBJ2-2,TRBV11-3,ASSLEAASGAGELF
.,TRBV6-5,ASSYDDSPVYEQY
.,TRBV7-7,ASRLTDNRDTDYEQY
TRBJ2-7,TRBV4-3,ASSQVGQGSYEQY
TRBJ1-1,TRBV12-5,ASGLGWAVSEAF
TRBJ1-1,TRBV6-1,ASSEPGQGGTEAF
TRBJ2-2,TRBV7-9,ASSLARQVDTGELF
TRBJ2-5,TRBV7-9,ASSLGGEVETQY